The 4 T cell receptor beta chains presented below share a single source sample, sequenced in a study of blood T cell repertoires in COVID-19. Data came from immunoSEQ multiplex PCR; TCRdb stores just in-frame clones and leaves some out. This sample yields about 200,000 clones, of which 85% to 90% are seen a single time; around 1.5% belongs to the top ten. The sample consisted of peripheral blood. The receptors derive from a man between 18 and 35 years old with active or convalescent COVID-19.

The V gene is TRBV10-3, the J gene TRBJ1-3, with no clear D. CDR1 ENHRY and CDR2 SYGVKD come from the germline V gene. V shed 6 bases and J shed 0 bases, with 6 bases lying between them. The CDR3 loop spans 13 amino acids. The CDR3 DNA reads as TGTGCCATCAGCCAGGCCTCTGGAAACACCATATATTTT. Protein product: CAISQASGNTIYF.

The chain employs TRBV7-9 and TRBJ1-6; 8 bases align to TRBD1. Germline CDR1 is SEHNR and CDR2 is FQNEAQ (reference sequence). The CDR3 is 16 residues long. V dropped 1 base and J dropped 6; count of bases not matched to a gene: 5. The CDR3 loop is CASSLETGAPNSPLHF. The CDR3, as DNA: TGTGCCAGCAGCTTAGAGACAGGGGCACCTAATTCACCCCTCCACTTT.

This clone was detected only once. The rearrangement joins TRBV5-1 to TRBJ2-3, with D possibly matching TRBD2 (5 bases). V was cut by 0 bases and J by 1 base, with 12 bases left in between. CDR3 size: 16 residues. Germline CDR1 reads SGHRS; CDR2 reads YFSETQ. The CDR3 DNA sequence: TGCGCCAGCAGCTTGGAAGGGCGGGCGGGCACAGATACGCAGTATTTT. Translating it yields CASSLEGRAGTDTQYF.

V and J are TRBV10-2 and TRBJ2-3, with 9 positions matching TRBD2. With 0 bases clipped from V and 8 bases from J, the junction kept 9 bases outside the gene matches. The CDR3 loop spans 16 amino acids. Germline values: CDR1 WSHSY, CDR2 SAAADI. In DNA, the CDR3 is TGCGCCAGCAGTGAGTCCCGGGGACTAGCCCGCGGTACGCAGTATTTT. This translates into CASSESRGLARGTQYF.